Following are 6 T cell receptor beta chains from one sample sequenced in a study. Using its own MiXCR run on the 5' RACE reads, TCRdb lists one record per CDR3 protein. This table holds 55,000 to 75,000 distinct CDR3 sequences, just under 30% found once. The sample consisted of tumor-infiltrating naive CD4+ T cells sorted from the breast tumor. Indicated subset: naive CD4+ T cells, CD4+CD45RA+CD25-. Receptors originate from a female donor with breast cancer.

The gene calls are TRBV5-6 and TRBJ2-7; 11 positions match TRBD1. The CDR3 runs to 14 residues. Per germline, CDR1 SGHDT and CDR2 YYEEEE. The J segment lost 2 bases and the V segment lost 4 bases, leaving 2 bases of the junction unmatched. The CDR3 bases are TGTGCCAGCAGCCGGGACAGGGGGACCTACGAGCAGTACTTC. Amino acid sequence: CASSRDRGTYEQYF. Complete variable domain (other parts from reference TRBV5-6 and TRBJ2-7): DAGVTQSPTHLIKTRGQQVTLRCSPKSGHDTVSWYQQALGQGPQFIFQYYEEEERQRGNFPDRFSGHQFPNYSSELNVNALLLGDSALYLCASSRDRGTYEQYFGPGTRLTVT.

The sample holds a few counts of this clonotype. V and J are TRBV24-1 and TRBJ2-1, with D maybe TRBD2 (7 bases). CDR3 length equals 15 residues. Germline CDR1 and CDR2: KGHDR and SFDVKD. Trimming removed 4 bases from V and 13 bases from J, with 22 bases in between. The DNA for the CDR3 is TGTGCCACCAGTGAGGCGAGGGGGGGAGTCTCCCCTCAGTTCTTC. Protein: CATSEARGGVSPQFF.

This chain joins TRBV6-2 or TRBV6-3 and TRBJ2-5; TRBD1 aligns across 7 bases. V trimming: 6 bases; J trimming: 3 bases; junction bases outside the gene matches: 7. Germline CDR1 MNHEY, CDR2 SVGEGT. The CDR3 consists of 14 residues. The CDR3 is CASSPLGTEETQYF. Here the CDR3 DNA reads TGTGCCAGCAGCCCACTAGGGACAGAAGAGACCCAGTACTTC.

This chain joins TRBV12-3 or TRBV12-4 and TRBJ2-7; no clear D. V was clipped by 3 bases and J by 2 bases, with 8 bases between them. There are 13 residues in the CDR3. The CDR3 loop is CASSFAGTYEQYF. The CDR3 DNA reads TGTGCCAGCAGTTTTGCCGGCACCTACGAGCAGTACTTC.

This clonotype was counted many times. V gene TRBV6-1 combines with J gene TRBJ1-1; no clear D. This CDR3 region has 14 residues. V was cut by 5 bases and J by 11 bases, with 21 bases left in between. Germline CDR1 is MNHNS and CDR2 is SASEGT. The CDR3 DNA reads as TGTGCCAGCAGTCCGACCTGGGAAGTCCCTGGGGCTTTCTTT. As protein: CASSPTWEVPGAFF.

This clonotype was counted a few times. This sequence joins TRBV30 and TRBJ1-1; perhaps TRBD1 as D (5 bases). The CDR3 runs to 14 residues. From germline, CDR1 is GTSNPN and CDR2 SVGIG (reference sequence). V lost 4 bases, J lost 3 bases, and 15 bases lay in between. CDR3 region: CAWMRGFGDTEAFF. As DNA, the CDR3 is TGTGCCTGGATGAGGGGATTCGGAGACACTGAAGCTTTCTTT.